The 11 T cell receptor beta chains below come from one sample, sequenced in a study of blood T cell repertoires in COVID-19. TCRdb's table, derived via immunoSEQ multiplex PCR, lists solely in-frame clones and lacks some. Of about 64,000 clones listed, approximately 90% are singletons. Material: peripheral blood. These receptors originate from a man aged 50 to 60 with active COVID-19.

This clone showed up just once. The chain employs TRBV28 and TRBJ2-5, with D perhaps TRBD1 (7 bases). CDR3 size: 13 residues. CDR1 is MDHEN and CDR2 is SYDVKM in the germline V gene. V was trimmed by 5 bases and J by 13 bases, leaving 20 bases between them. Here the CDR3 DNA reads TGTGCCAGCAGTAGGGGGGACAGTAAGGTTCCGTACTTC. Amino acid sequence: CASSRGDSKVPYF.

The rearrangement links TRBV5-1 to TRBJ1-2, with 9 nucleotides matching TRBD1. Germline V lookup: CDR1 SGHRS, CDR2 YFSETQ. This CDR3 is 14 amino acids long. V was pared by 3 bases and J by 6 bases, with 6 bases of the junction left unmatched. The CDR3 coding sequence is TGCGCCAGCAGCTCCTCCGGGACAGGGCATGGCTACACCTTC. This gives the protein CASSSSGTGHGYTF.

The CDR3 bases are TGTGCCAGCAGCTCCTGGTCAGGGGGCGGCGAGCAGTTCTTC. It is translated as CASSSWSGGGEQFF. The gene calls are TRBV14 and TRBJ2-1; 8 bases align to TRBD1. In germline, CDR1 is SGHDN, CDR2 FVKESK. V dropped 5 bases and J dropped 10; count of bases not matched to a gene: 10. CDR3 length equals 14 residues.

This clone has just a few counts. This sequence joins TRBV30 and TRBJ1-3, with D unresolved. This CDR3 region has 13 residues. V lost 1 base and J lost 4, with 8 bases in between. Germline V lookup: CDR1 GTSNPN, CDR2 SVGIG (reference sequence). CDR3 DNA sequence: TGTGCCTGGAGTGGCTCGCGCGGAAACACCATATATTTT. Amino acid sequence: CAWSGSRGNTIYF.

This clone occurred once. This chain uses TRBV7-3 with TRBJ2-7, with D possibly being TRBD1 (5 bases). V shed 5 bases and J shed 0 bases, with 14 bases lying between them. CDR3 length: 15 amino acids. From germline, CDR1 is SGHTA and CDR2 FQGTGA. This chain's CDR3 is CASSELPGPSYEQYF. The CDR3 nucleotides read TGTGCCAGCAGCGAGCTCCCAGGGCCCTCCTACGAGCAGTACTTC.

V is TRBV5-5 and J is TRBJ2-3; 10 bases map to TRBD1. Unmatched junction bases numbered 6, after V lost 2 bases and J lost 3 bases. Germline loops: CDR1 SGHKS, CDR2 YYEKEE (reference sequence). The CDR3 has 16 residues. The CDR3 is CASSFEGQGTTDTQYF. The CDR3 coding sequence is TGTGCCAGCAGCTTCGAGGGACAGGGGACGACAGATACGCAGTATTTT.

The sample holds a few counts of this clone. The chain combines TRBV7-8 with TRBJ1-3, with 9 bases that match TRBD1. Trimming took 4 bases from V and 8 from J; bases not matched to a gene: 6. This CDR3 is 14 amino acids long. Per the germline V gene, CDR1 is SGHVS and CDR2 is FQNEAQ. The CDR3 protein is CASSSTGGEDTIYF. CDR3 bases: TGTGCCAGCAGCTCTACAGGGGGCGAGGACACCATATATTTT.

The chain carries TRBV6-4 and TRBJ1-5; TRBD1 is a possible D gene (5 bases). The V gene's germline CDR1 is MRHNA and CDR2 SNTAGT. The CDR3 totals 15 residues. Trimming took off 10 bases at V and 4 bases at J, with 20 bases between the two ends. CDR3 protein: CAIQPRRGLNQPQHF. The CDR3 nucleotides read TGTGCCATCCAACCACGACGGGGGTTAAATCAGCCCCAGCATTTT.

This chain joins TRBV9 and TRBJ2-1; D is perhaps TRBD2 (5 bases). Trimming shortened V by 3 bases and J by 8 bases, and 15 bases separated the two germline ends. The CDR3 is 14 amino acids. Germline values: CDR1 SGDLS, CDR2 YYNGEE. The chain's CDR3 is CASSATGSLDEQFF. The CDR3 coding sequence is TGTGCCAGCAGCGCGACGGGGTCCTTAGATGAGCAGTTCTTC.

The chain joins TRBV10-1 to TRBJ2-2, with 7 nucleotides matching TRBD1. The CDR3 contains 14 residues. J was trimmed by 1 base and V by 6 bases; bases with no gene match: 2. Germline V gives CDR1 WNHNN, CDR2 SYGVQD (reference sequence). The CDR3 sequence is CASRQGWNTGELFF. For the CDR3, the DNA is TGCGCCAGCAGACAGGGGTGGAACACCGGGGAGCTGTTTTTT.

A single count supports this clone. This rearrangement joins TRBV10-1 to TRBJ2-3; tentative D call: TRBD2 (5 bases). Deletions cut 7 bases from V and 4 bases from J, with 12 bases between. CDR1 is WNHNN and CDR2 is SYGVQD in the germline V gene (reference sequence). There are 13 residues in the CDR3. DNA for the CDR3: TGCGCCAGCATAGGAGGTAGGGCAGATACGCAGTATTTT. This encodes CASIGGRADTQYF.